Following are 30 T cell receptor beta chains from one sample sequenced in a study of T cells expressing NK-cell markers. TCRdb reprocessed the 5' RACE reads; each CDR3 protein has one entry and no DNA is given. Its table lists 550,000 to 600,000 distinct CDR3 sequences. Sequences were obtained from blood T cells: a sorted CD56 or NKG2C T cell subset, CD4+ or CD8+ T cells, or bulk PBMC T cells (not recorded which). The receptors originated from a man aged 18-30 years in good health.

The chain uses TRBV7-9 and TRBJ2-1; the TRBD2 assignment by TCRdb is unverifiable without DNA. The CDR3 extends over 16 amino acids. CDR1 is SEHNR and CDR2 is FQNEAQ in the germline V gene (reference sequence). CDR3 sequence: CASAQRATSSYNEQFF.

The chain is built from TRBV6-2 or TRBV6-3 and TRBJ2-2; the D gene TCRdb calls, TRBD2, cannot be checked with no DNA. The CDR3 sequence is 15 residues long. Germline CDR1 MNHEY, CDR2 SVGEGT. The CDR3 sequence is CASSYSLGGTGELFF.

The V gene is TRBV15, the J gene TRBJ1-2. CDR3 length: 15 amino acids. Germline V lookup: CDR1 LNHNV, CDR2 YYDKDF (reference sequence). The CDR3: CATSSDLHANYGYTF.

The rearrangement joins TRBV7-9 to TRBJ1-4; TCRdb outputs TRBD1, but without DNA this stays unchecked. The CDR3 has 15 residues. CDR1 is SEHNR, CDR2 FQNEAQ, per germline (reference sequence). The CDR3 loop reads CASSYSRGVNEKLFF.

This chain connects TRBV4-2 to TRBJ2-3; TCRdb's D call of TRBD2 is untestable without DNA. Germline CDR1 and CDR2: LGHNA and YNFKEQ. The CDR3 has 16 amino acids. This CDR3 reads CASSQDGGTTTDTQYF.

V and J are TRBV4-3 and TRBJ1-5; TCRdb designates TRBD1, a call that cannot be tested without DNA. The CDR3 length is 15 residues. CDR1 is LGHNA and CDR2 is YSLEER in the germline V gene. The CDR3 sequence: CASSPDAGGGQPQHF.

This sequence joins TRBV12-3 or TRBV12-4 and TRBJ2-2; the TRBD1 assignment by TCRdb is unverifiable without DNA. The CDR3 length is 15 residues. The CDR3 loop is CASSFGGRNSGELFF.

The J gene is TRBJ2-3, the V gene TRBV3-1; as DNA is missing, the TRBD1 call by TCRdb cannot be tested. The CDR3 extends over 17 amino acids. From germline, CDR1 is LGHDT and CDR2 YNNKEL (reference sequence). The CDR3 spells CASSQRSPGQGTDTQYF.

The V gene is TRBV6-1, the J gene TRBJ1-3. The length of the CDR3 is 16 residues. CDR1 and CDR2 from the germline V gene are MNHNS and SASEGT. This CDR3 is CASSEISDRLGNTIYF.

The chain carries TRBV5-1 and TRBJ2-1; TCRdb selects TRBD2, and the lack of DNA leaves this call unchecked. This CDR3 comprises 16 residues. Germline CDR1 SGHRS, CDR2 YFSETQ. This chain's CDR3 is CASSLEASGRSNEQFF.

The chain employs TRBV6-5 and TRBJ1-4; as DNA is missing, the TRBD1 call by TCRdb cannot be tested. From germline, CDR1 is MNHEY and CDR2 SVGAGI. There are 13 residues in the CDR3. CDR3 residues: CASSYRGQEKLFF.

This sequence joins TRBV27 and TRBJ2-2. The CDR3 contains 13 residues. Germline V gene data show CDR1 as MNHEY and CDR2 as SMNVEV (reference sequence). CDR3 residues: CASSPFGTGELFF.

CDR3 protein: CSARSIISDYKAYEQYF. The rearrangement links TRBV20-1 to TRBJ2-7; TCRdb picks TRBD2, but there is no DNA to check that call. CDR1 is DFQATT, CDR2 SNEGSKA, per germline (reference sequence). CDR3 length equals 17 residues.

This rearrangement joins TRBV5-1 to TRBJ2-5. CDR1 and CDR2 (germline): SGHRS, YFSETQ. This CDR3 region has 15 residues. CDR3: CASSLRTDRGETQYF.

This chain links TRBV5-5 with TRBJ1-5. In germline, CDR1 is SGHKS, CDR2 YYEKEE (reference sequence). The CDR3 totals 14 residues. The CDR3 reads CASSIDGTYQPQHF.

The chain links TRBV29-1 to TRBJ1-2; the D call of TRBD1 rests on TCRdb alone, since no DNA is present to check it. Germline V gene data show CDR1 as SQVTM and CDR2 as ANQGSEA. The CDR3 spans 14 residues. This CDR3 reads CSVPDRGQIYGYTF. Full variable domain (missing parts from reference TRBV29-1 and TRBJ1-2): SAVISQKPSRDICQRGTSLTIQCQVDSQVTMMFWYRQQPGQSLTLIATANQGSEATYESGFVIDKFPISRPNLTFSTLTVSNMSPEDSSIYLCSVPDRGQIYGYTFGSGTRLTVV.

The V call is TRBV30, the J call TRBJ2-7; TCRdb gives TRBD1 as the D gene, but with no DNA this cannot be confirmed. Germline V gene data show CDR1 as GTSNPN and CDR2 as SVGIG (reference sequence). The length of the CDR3 is 14 residues. The CDR3 sequence is CAWSGAGQTYEQYF. The variable domain in full, completed from reference TRBV30 and TRBJ2-7, reads SQTIHQWPATLVQPVGSPLSLECTVEGTSNPNLYWYRQAAGRGLQLLFYSVGIGQISSEVPQNLSASRPQDRQFILSSKKLLLSDSGFYLCAWSGAGQTYEQYFGPGTRLTVT.

The chain joins TRBV18 to TRBJ1-1; checking the TCRdb D call of TRBD1 is not possible without DNA. Per germline, CDR1 KGHSH and CDR2 LQKENI. This CDR3 has 14 residues. CDR3 region: CASSPKTENTEAFF. Full variable domain (remainder filled in from reference TRBV18 and TRBJ1-1): NAGVMQNPRHLVRRRGQEARLRCSPMKGHSHVYWYRQLPEEGLKFMVYLQKENIIDESGMPKERFSAEFPKEGPSILRIQQVVRGDSAAYFCASSPKTENTEAFFGQGTRLTVV.

This chain connects TRBV6-1 to TRBJ1-3; TCRdb's D call of TRBD1 is untestable without DNA. This CDR3 comprises 17 residues. CDR1 is MNHNS and CDR2 is SASEGT in the germline V gene. The CDR3 spells CASSRPGTGRSGNTIYF.

The gene calls are TRBV7-9 and TRBJ2-3; TCRdb's D call, TRBD2, is unchecked because there is no DNA. CDR1 is SEHNR, CDR2 FQNEAQ, per germline (reference sequence). This CDR3 contains 16 residues. CDR3 loop: CASSLLSGPSTDTQYF.

The V call is TRBV6-4, the J call TRBJ1-1; TCRdb's D gene call, TRBD1, goes unchecked for lack of DNA. The CDR3 is 14 residues long. Germline V gene lookup returns CDR1 MRHNA and CDR2 SNTAGT. The CDR3 loop is CASSPTGTGTEAFF.

The chain has TRBV3-1 and TRBJ2-7; TCRdb selects TRBD2, and the lack of DNA leaves this call unchecked. CDR1 is LGHDT and CDR2 is YNNKEL in the germline V gene (reference sequence). The CDR3 sequence is 14 residues long. The CDR3 region is CASGLRGGSYEQYF.

The V call is TRBV27, the J call TRBJ2-3; checking the TCRdb D call of TRBD1 is not possible without DNA. The CDR3 spans 15 residues. Germline assignment: CDR1 MNHEY and CDR2 SMNVEV (reference sequence). CDR3 sequence reads: CASSDRTPSTDTQYF.

This chain joins TRBV6-2 or TRBV6-3 and TRBJ2-7; lacking DNA, the TRBD2 call made by TCRdb goes unchecked. The CDR3 extends over 14 amino acids. CDR1 MNHEY and CDR2 SVGEGT come from the germline V gene. CDR3 loop: CASMDWTSSYEQYF.

This chain connects TRBV7-3 to TRBJ1-1; TCRdb names TRBD1, which stays unverified in the absence of DNA. Germline V CDR1 and CDR2: SGHTA, FQGTGA. The CDR3 runs to 14 residues. The CDR3 is CASSSGGRGTEAFF.

V is TRBV12-3 or TRBV12-4 and J is TRBJ2-1; TCRdb names TRBD2, which stays unverified in the absence of DNA. The CDR3 sequence is 19 residues long. CDR3 sequence reads: CASSLGLAGGGGRYNEQFF.

The chain joins TRBV5-5 to TRBJ2-3. Germline V gene lookup returns CDR1 SGHKS and CDR2 YYEKEE (reference sequence). The CDR3 consists of 12 residues. The CDR3 sequence: CASSQRTDTQYF.

The rearrangement uses TRBV7-6 and TRBJ2-6. CDR3 length: 18 amino acids. The germline V gene has CDR1 SGHVS and CDR2 FNYEAQ. CDR3 residues: CASSLESASSSGANVLTF.

The J gene is TRBJ2-1, the V gene TRBV20-1; the TCRdb D gene call, TRBD1, has no DNA to confirm it. CDR1 DFQATT and CDR2 SNEGSKA come from the germline V gene (reference sequence). The CDR3 loop spans 14 amino acids. The CDR3 reads CSAKRGGLFGEQFF.

The V call is TRBV29-1, the J call TRBJ2-1; the D call from TCRdb, TRBD1, cannot be confirmed without DNA. The CDR3 consists of 13 residues. CDR1 and CDR2 from the germline V gene are SQVTM and ANQGSEA. CDR3 region: CSVPAPGYNEQFF.